This T cell receptor (beta chain) was recorded in a study of shared clonotypes between healthy human individuals. Study-level background: There were three CD4 naive, three CD4 memory, two CD8 naive and one CD8 memory plates per donor.

A split of CD4+ cells into CD45RA+ naive and CD45RA-negative memory subsets was performed. Several immunoSEQ 96-well plates shared each subset's DNA, each plate a replicate. Profiled with immunoSEQ multiplex PCR; TCRdb holds only in-frame clones, not every one. The profile covers around 990,000 clones, with approximately 75% appearing a single time and roughly 0.9% taken by the ten largest. V was pared by 4 bases and J by 6 bases, with 6 bases of the junction left unmatched. CDR3 size: 14 residues. The source of this sequence is a man aged 18-30 years in good health. Some clones in this sample may be carry-over from other donors' samples. V usage is TRBV5-3 and J usage is TRBJ1-4, with TRBD1 matching 7 bases. Being an ORF, TRBV5-3 has a function that is uncertain. Sequencing was performed on memory CD4+ T cells from PBMCs. Subset of the sample: CD45RA-negative fraction. This CDR3 is CARSQGEYHEKLFF. The CDR3 region has the DNA TGTGCCAGAAGCCAGGGGGAATACCATGAAAAACTGTTTTTT.